This TCR beta chain was documented in a study of response to subunit inactivated influenza vaccine. General study findings and limits: Authors proposed each seasonal influenza vaccination draws in few new T cells.

This clonotype was counted many times. Its target is not known. MiXCR, applied by TCRdb to the RT-PCR reads, yields one record per CDR3 protein. In the table there are roughly 460,000 distinct CDR3 sequences, roughly 11% of which are singletons. V lost 5 bases and J 4 bases, leaving 17 bases between the germline ends. This CDR3 has 16 residues. The clonotype was recovered from a man aged 45-60 years who received an inactivated influenza vaccine. Specimen: PBMCs from blood, collected about 40 days after vaccination. The chain recombines TRBV12-3 or TRBV12-4 with TRBJ2-2, with D perhaps being TRBD1 or TRBD2 (5 bases each). CDR3 DNA: TGTGCCAGCAGTCGCCGGCTGGGGACGCGCACCGGGGAGCTGTTTTTT. This sequence encodes CASSRRLGTRTGELFF.